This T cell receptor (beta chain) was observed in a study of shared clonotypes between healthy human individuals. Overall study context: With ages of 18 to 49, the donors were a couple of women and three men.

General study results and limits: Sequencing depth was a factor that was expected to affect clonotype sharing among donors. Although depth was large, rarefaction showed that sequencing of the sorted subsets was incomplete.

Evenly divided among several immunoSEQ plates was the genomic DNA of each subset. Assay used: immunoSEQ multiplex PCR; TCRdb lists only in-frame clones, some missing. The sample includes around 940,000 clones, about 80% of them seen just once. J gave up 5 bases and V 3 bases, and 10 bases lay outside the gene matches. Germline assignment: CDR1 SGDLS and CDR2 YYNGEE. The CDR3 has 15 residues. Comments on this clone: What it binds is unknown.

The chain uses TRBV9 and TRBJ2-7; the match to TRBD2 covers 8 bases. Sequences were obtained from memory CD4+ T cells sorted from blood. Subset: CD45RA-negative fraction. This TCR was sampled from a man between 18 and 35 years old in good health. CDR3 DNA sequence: TGTGCCAGCAGCGCCTACGAGCGGGAGTGGGACGAGCAGTACTTC. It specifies CASSAYEREWDEQYF.